This T cell receptor (beta chain) stems from a study of T cell responses to AZD1222 COVID-19 vaccine. The repertoire was sequenced with immunoSEQ multiplex PCR; TCRdb's copy has only in-frame clones and lacks some. This table has some 110,000 clones, 80% to 95% appearing once. Germline CDR1 reads MNHEY; CDR2 reads SVGAGI. CDR3 length: 15 residues. Trimming took 8 bases from V and 9 from J; bases not matched to a gene: 9. The rearrangement uses TRBV6-5 and TRBJ1-6, with 11 bases identical to TRBD1. The sequences come from peripheral blood, collected 28 days after the second AZD1222 dose. The source of this sequence is an adult who received the AZD1222 COVID-19 vaccine. In nucleotides, the CDR3 is TGTGCCAGCCGGCGGCAGGACAGGGGGCTTTCACCCCTCCACTTT. It translates to CASRRQDRGLSPLHF.